Below are 21 T cell receptor beta chains sequenced from a single sample in a study of shared clonotypes between healthy human individuals. Sequenced by immunoSEQ multiplex PCR; TCRdb stores in-frame clones only, minus some. The table shows roughly 2.5 million clones, with just over 90% occurring only once. Sequencing was carried out using naive CD4+ T cells sorted from blood. Subset reported: CD45RA+ positively selected. The receptors shown here come from a man between 18 and 29 years old in good health.

The J gene is TRBJ2-7, the V gene TRBV4-3; D might be TRBD2 (6 bases). The ends were cut back, 0 bases at V and 4 bases at J, with 10 bases in the middle. Germline V gene data show CDR1 as LGHNA and CDR2 as YSLEER. There are 14 residues in the CDR3. This CDR3 is CASSQDLGTYEQYF. CDR3 sequence (DNA): TGCGCCAGCAGCCAAGATCTCGGGACTTACGAGCAGTACTTC.

This chain uses TRBV10-3 with TRBJ2-3; no reliable D call. Between the trimmed V and J ends, which lost 2 bases and 3 bases, there was a span of 15 bases. The CDR3 spans 16 residues. CDR1 ENHRY and CDR2 SYGVKD come from the germline V gene. CDR3 sequence: CAISEISRKVTDTQYF. The CDR3 bases are TGTGCCATCAGTGAGATTTCTAGGAAGGTGACAGATACGCAGTATTTT.

This clone was recorded only once. The V gene is TRBV4-3, the J gene TRBJ1-2; 7 bases are shared with TRBD1. Germline assignment: CDR1 LGHNA and CDR2 YSLEER. V dropped 4 bases and J dropped 7; count of bases not matched to a gene: 9. The CDR3 is made up of 14 amino acids. DNA for the CDR3: TGCGCCAGCAGCCCTAATTCAGGGGGGCTTGGCTACACCTTC. Encoded protein: CASSPNSGGLGYTF.

The chain combines TRBV21-1 with TRBJ1-3. TRBV21-1 is designated a pseudogene. This CDR3 is built from 15 residues. CDR3 nucleotide sequence: TGTGCCAGCAGCAAAGGAGAGGATCCCGGAAACACCATATATTTT. As protein: CASSKGEDPGNTIYF.

The gene calls are TRBV28 and TRBJ1-4, with a tentative D call TRBD1 (5 bases). The V gene lost 4 bases and the J gene lost 4 bases, with 13 bases spanning the gap. This CDR3 has 15 residues. Germline values: CDR1 MDHEN, CDR2 SYDVKM. CDR3 nucleotide sequence: TGTGCCAGCAGTTCTCCGGGGGGTGTTAATGAAAAACTGTTTTTT. It codes for CASSSPGGVNEKLFF. Looking up the rest from reference TRBV28 and TRBJ1-4 gives the full variable domain: DVKVTQSSRYLVKRTGEKVFLECVQDMDHENMFWYRQDPGLGLRLIYFSYDVKMKEKGDIPEGYSVSREKKERFSLILESASTNQTSMYLCASSSPGGVNEKLFFGSGTQLSVL.

This chain connects TRBV5-1 to TRBJ2-1; 9 bases line up with TRBD2. The ends lost 2 bases at V and 7 bases at J; junction bases unmatched: 13. The germline gives CDR1 SGHRS, CDR2 YFSETQ. This CDR3 spans 17 amino acids. The CDR3 DNA reads TGCGCCAGCAGCTTCACGGTCTCTAGCGGGAAGCCAAATGAGCAGTTCTTC. Translating it yields CASSFTVSSGKPNEQFF.

This chain connects TRBV11-2 to TRBJ1-2; no definite D call. The CDR3 length is 15 residues. CDR1 and CDR2 from the germline V gene are SGHAT and FQNNGV. V lost 4 bases, J lost 4 bases, and 16 bases lay in between. The CDR3 protein is CASSSNSGSRYGYTF. DNA for the CDR3: TGTGCCAGCAGCTCTAACAGTGGATCCCGCTATGGCTACACCTTC.

The CDR3 loop reads CASSMAGYTAGYTF. Here the CDR3 DNA reads TGTGCCAGCAGCATGGCTGGTTACACGGCGGGCTACACCTTC. The J gene is TRBJ1-2, the V gene TRBV6-6; D is ambiguous. CDR3 size: 14 residues. The V gene's germline CDR1 is MNHNY and CDR2 SVGAGI (reference sequence). The V and J ends lost 6 bases and 8 bases respectively, with 19 bases between them.

The J gene is TRBJ2-5, the V gene TRBV7-9, with 11 bases identical to TRBD2. This CDR3 region has 15 residues. Germline CDR1 is SEHNR and CDR2 is FQNEAQ (reference sequence). V lost 5 bases, J lost 1 base, and 3 bases stayed unmatched. The CDR3 coding sequence is TGTGCCAGCAGCCGCGGGACTAGCGGCCAAGAGACCCAGTACTTC. This gives the protein CASSRGTSGQETQYF.

A word on this clone: One junction end does not reproduce the germline sequence, and a read error may be involved. The chain employs TRBV6-1 and TRBJ1-2; no clear D gene. Germline lookup yields CDR1 MNHNS and CDR2 SASEGT. The length of the CDR3 is 11 residues. CDR3 region: CASSDNIGCTF. In nucleotides, the CDR3 is TGTGCCAGCAGTGACAACATAGGCTGCACCTTC.

The chain is built from TRBV5-4 and TRBJ2-2; the D gene is possibly TRBD1 (6 bases). CDR3 length: 15 residues. The germline CDR1 and CDR2 sequences are SGHNT and YYREEE (reference sequence). Trimming shortened V by 0 bases and J by 3 bases, and 9 bases separated the two germline ends. CDR3 nucleotides: TGTGCCAGCAGCTTGGCCTCAGGGGACACCGGGGAGCTGTTTTTT. The encoded protein is CASSLASGDTGELFF.

CDR3 sequence (DNA): TGTGCCAGCAGCTTAGGGCGGGCAGCTCTTAACTATGGCTACACCTTC. It yields the protein CASSLGRAALNYGYTF. The rearrangement uses TRBV7-9 and TRBJ1-2; D ambiguous. Germline loops: CDR1 SEHNR, CDR2 FQNEAQ (reference sequence). The CDR3 has 16 residues. V dropped 1 base and J dropped 1 base, with 13 bases sitting between them.

V usage is TRBV30 and J usage is TRBJ2-1; D is uncertain. The CDR3 spans 17 residues. The germline V gene encodes CDR1 GTSNPN and CDR2 SVGIG (reference sequence). The V end lost 0 bases, the J end lost 1 base, and 16 bases lay between the germline ends. CDR3 in DNA: TGTGCCTGGAGTGTACCCCCCCCCAGGAAATCCTACAATGAGCAGTTCTTC. Translation: CAWSVPPPRKSYNEQFF.

Regarding this clone: This sample also contains other DNA sequences that code for the same CDR3. The CDR3 reads CAISESAGQETQYF. The CDR3 DNA reads TGTGCCATCAGTGAATCAGCGGGCCAAGAGACCCAGTACTTC. The genes are TRBV10-3 and TRBJ2-5; possible D gene TRBD2, 6 bases. The V end was cut by 3 bases, the J end by 1 base, with 9 bases between. Germline assignment: CDR1 ENHRY and CDR2 SYGVKD. This CDR3 comprises 14 residues.

The gene calls are TRBV19 and TRBJ2-1; tentative D call: TRBD2 (6 bases). Germline CDR1 reads LNHDA; CDR2 reads SQIVND (reference sequence). CDR3 size: 14 residues. V lost 5 bases and J lost 9, with 17 bases in between. CDR3 loop: CASSYPEGFSEQFF. The CDR3 DNA follows: TGTGCCAGTAGTTACCCGGAGGGGTTTAGTGAGCAGTTCTTC.

A note on this clone: The same CDR3 also results from other DNA sequences found in this sample. The chain uses TRBV6-1 and TRBJ1-1; the D gene is possibly TRBD1 (5 bases). V lost 4 bases, J lost 0 bases, and 6 bases lay in between. Germline V gene lookup returns CDR1 MNHNS and CDR2 SASEGT. The CDR3 covers 13 residues. CDR3 region: CASSVQVNTEAFF. CDR3 nucleotides: TGTGCCAGCAGTGTACAGGTGAACACTGAAGCTTTCTTT.

The chain combines TRBV15 with TRBJ1-1; D is uncertain. CDR1 is LNHNV, CDR2 YYDKDF, per germline (reference sequence). Trimming removed 0 bases at V and 4 bases at J, with 12 bases between. CDR3 length: 15 residues. The CDR3 loop reads CATSRDPTRSTEAFF. In nucleotides, the CDR3 is TGTGCCACCAGCAGAGATCCTACCAGGTCCACTGAAGCTTTCTTT. The complete variable domain, with remaining parts taken from reference TRBV15 and TRBJ1-1, reads DAMVIQNPRYQVTQFGKPVTLSCSQTLNHNVMYWYQQKSSQAPKLLFHYYDKDFNNEADTPDNFQSRRPNTSFCFLDIRSPGLGDTAMYLCATSRDPTRSTEAFFGQGTRLTVV.

CDR3 region: CAWSVGRKPMNTEAFF. The DNA for the CDR3 is TGTGCCTGGAGCGTAGGCAGGAAGCCCATGAACACTGAAGCTTTCTTT. This chain connects TRBV30 to TRBJ1-1; D unresolved. Germline CDR1 is GTSNPN and CDR2 is SVGIG (reference sequence). With 3 bases removed from V and 0 bases from J, the gap between germline ends came to 17 bases. This CDR3 is 16 amino acids long.

This clone appeared once. The CDR3 sequence: CASSIRTGGNQPQHF. Here the CDR3 DNA reads TGTGCCAGTAGTATCCGGACGGGAGGCAATCAGCCCCAGCATTTT. This chain joins TRBV19 and TRBJ1-5; D gene unclear. Trimming shortened V by 3 bases and J by 2 bases, and 11 bases separated the two germline ends. This CDR3 is 15 amino acids long. CDR1 and CDR2 (germline): LNHDA, SQIVND (reference sequence).

The rearrangement joins TRBV27 to TRBJ1-2; D is uncertain. V was cut by 8 bases and J by 8 bases, with 12 bases left in between. The CDR3 extends over 11 amino acids. CDR1 and CDR2 (germline): MNHEY, SMNVEV (reference sequence). CDR3 protein: CASLSRRGYTF. DNA for the CDR3: TGTGCCAGCCTTTCACGAAGGGGCTACACCTTC.

The chain joins TRBV6-5 to TRBJ2-2; D uncertain. CDR3 size: 14 residues. The germline CDR1 and CDR2 sequences are MNHEY and SVGAGI. V shed 2 bases and J shed 5 bases, with 9 bases lying between them. CDR3 nucleotides: TGTGCCAGCAGTTACGGGTTTATAACCGGGGAGCTGTTTTTT. This codes for CASSYGFITGELFF.